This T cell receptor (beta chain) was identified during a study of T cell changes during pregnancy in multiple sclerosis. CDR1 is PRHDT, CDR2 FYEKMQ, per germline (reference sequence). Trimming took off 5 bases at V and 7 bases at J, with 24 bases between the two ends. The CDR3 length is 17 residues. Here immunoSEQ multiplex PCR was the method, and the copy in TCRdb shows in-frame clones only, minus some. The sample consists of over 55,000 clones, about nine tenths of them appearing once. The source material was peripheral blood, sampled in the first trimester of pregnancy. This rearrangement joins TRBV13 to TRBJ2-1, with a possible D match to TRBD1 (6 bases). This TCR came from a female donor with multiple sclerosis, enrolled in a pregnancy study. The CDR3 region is CASSRAGQRLPRNEQFF. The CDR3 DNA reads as TGTGCCAGCAGCCGGGCCGGACAGCGATTACCACGGAATGAGCAGTTCTTC.